The present T cell receptor (beta chain) was sequenced within a study of T cells in Graves' hyperthyroidism and ophthalmopathy. TCR beta CDR3 regions were amplified from RNA. TCR CDR3 underwent first-round RT-PCR with the HTBI primer set. TCRdb re-called the multiplex PCR reads with MiXCR, one entry per CDR3 protein. Of under 350,000 distinct CDR3 sequences listed, under 25% are singletons. The CDR3 consists of 15 residues. The V end was cut by 1 base, the J end by 3 bases, with 10 bases between. Germline V gives CDR1 MNHEY, CDR2 SVGAGI. There are many counts of this clonotype. The rearrangement uses TRBV6-5 and TRBJ1-5; D is ambiguous. The sample was blood. The TCR was taken from a woman aged 50 to 60 with Graves' hyperthyroidism. The CDR3 loop is CASSYYSGSNQPQHF. CDR3 nucleotides: TGTGCCAGCAGTTACTACTCGGGGTCCAATCAGCCCCAGCATTTT.